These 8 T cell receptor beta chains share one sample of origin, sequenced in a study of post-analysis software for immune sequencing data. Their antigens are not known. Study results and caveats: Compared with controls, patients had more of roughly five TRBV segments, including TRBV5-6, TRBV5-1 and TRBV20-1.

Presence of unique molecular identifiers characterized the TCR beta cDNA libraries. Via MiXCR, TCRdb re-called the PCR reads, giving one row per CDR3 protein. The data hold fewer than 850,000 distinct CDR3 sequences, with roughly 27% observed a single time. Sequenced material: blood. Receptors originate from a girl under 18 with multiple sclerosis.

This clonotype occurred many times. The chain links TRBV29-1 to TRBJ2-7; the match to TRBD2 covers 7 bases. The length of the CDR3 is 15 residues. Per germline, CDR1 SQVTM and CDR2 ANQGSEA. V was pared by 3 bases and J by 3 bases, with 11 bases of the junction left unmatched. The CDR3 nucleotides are TGCAGCGTTGAGAGCTTTCGGGGGGTGAACTACGAGCAGTACTTC. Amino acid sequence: CSVESFRGVNYEQYF.

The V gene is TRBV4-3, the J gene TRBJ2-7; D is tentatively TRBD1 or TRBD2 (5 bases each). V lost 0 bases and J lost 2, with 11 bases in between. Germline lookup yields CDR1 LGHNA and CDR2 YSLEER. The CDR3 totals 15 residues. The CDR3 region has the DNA TGCGCCAGCAGCCAAGAATGGTTGGGGGCCTACGAGCAGTACTTC. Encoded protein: CASSQEWLGAYEQYF.

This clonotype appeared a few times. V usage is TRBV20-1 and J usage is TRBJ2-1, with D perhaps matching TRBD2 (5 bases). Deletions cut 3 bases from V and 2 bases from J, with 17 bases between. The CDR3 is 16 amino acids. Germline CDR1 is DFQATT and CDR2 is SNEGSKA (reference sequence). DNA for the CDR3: TGCAGTGCTAGTTTAATAGTGGGAGCTACCTACAATGAGCAGTTCTTC. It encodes CSASLIVGATYNEQFF.

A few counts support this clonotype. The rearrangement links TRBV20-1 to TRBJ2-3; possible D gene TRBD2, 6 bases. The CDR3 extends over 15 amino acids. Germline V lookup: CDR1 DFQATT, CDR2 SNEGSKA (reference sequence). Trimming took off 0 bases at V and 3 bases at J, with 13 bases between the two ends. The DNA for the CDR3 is TGCAGTGCTAGAGATGACGGGGGATGGACAGATACGCAGTATTTT. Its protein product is CSARDDGGWTDTQYF.

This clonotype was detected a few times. As DNA, the CDR3 is TGCGCCAGCAGCTTTAAGGGTTACGAGCAGTACTTC. It translates to CASSFKGYEQYF. The chain joins TRBV5-1 to TRBJ2-7; D remains ambiguous. The V end lost 2 bases, the J end lost 4 bases, and 7 bases lay between the germline ends. The CDR3 is 12 amino acids. Germline CDR1 reads SGHRS; CDR2 reads YFSETQ.

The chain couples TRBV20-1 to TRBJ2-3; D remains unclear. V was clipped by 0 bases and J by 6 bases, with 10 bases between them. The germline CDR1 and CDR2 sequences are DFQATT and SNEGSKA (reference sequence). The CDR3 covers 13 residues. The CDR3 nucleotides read TGCAGTGCTAGAGATTCCCTATTCGATACGCAGTATTTT. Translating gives CSARDSLFDTQYF.

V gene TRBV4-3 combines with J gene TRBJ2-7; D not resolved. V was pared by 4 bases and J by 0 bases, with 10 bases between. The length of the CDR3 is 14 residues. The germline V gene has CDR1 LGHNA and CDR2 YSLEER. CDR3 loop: CASSPATLSYEQYF. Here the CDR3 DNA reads TGCGCCAGCAGCCCAGCCACCCTCTCCTACGAGCAGTACTTC.

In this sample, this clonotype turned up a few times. The CDR3, as DNA: TGCAGCGCTGTGGCGGGGAACCCCTACAATGAGCAGTTCTTC. Encoded protein: CSAVAGNPYNEQFF. The genes are TRBV29-1 and TRBJ2-1; perhaps TRBD2 as D (6 bases). V lost 7 bases and J lost 2, with 15 bases in between. Germline CDR1 is SQVTM and CDR2 is ANQGSEA. The CDR3 loop spans 14 amino acids.